These T cell receptor beta chains were read from a single sample in a study of blood T cell repertoires in COVID-19. Data came from immunoSEQ multiplex PCR; TCRdb stores just in-frame clones and leaves some out. The sample shows hundreds of thousands of clones, 86% of them seen only once. The sample consisted of PBMCs or T cells enriched from blood (not recorded which). The receptors stem from a man aged 30 to 45 who had recovered from COVID-19. CDR3s include the opening cysteine and the closing phenylalanine or tryptophan. The D gene is left open where the match is weak. Some rows have no size entry. The others give once, few or many, or a class for an expanded clone.

j_call | d_call | clone_size | v_call | cdr3_aa | cdr3_nt
TRBJ1-2 | NA | NA | TRBV28 | CASSNTGAYGYTF | TGTGCCAGCAGTAATACAGGAGCATATGGCTACACCTTC
TRBJ1-4 | NA | once | TRBV7-2 | CASSLGNSLATNEKLFF | TGTGCCAGCAGCTTAGGTAACAGCCTGGCAACTAATGAAAAACTGTTTTTT
TRBJ2-5 | NA | NA | TRBV6-5 | CASSYIGGPQETQYF | TGTGCCAGCAGTTACATCGGGGGACCCCAAGAGACCCAGTACTTC
TRBJ1-2 | NA | NA | TRBV28 | CASSLRGDGYTF | TGTGCCAGCAGTTTAAGAGGCGATGGCTACACCTTC
TRBJ2-4 | NA | NA | TRBV18 | CASSQGPNGRNIQYF | TGTGCCAGCTCACAGGGCCCCAACGGGAGAAACATTCAGTACTTC
TRBJ2-1 | TRBD2 | NA | TRBV4-1 | CASSPRTSGGNEQFF | TGCGCCAGCAGCCCGCGGACTAGCGGGGGCAATGAGCAGTTCTTC
TRBJ1-2 | NA | NA | TRBV27 | CASMGGAGYYGYTF | TGTGCCTCTATGGGCGGTGCGGGTTACTATGGCTACACCTTC
TRBJ2-7 | TRBD1 | once | TRBV5-4 | CASSFFPGTGSHEQYF | TGTGCCAGCAGCTTCTTCCCCGGGACAGGGTCCCACGAGCAGTACTTC
TRBJ1-4 | NA | NA | TRBV27 | CASSLRLPGGKLFF | TGTGCCAGCAGTTTGCGGCTCCCGGGGGGAAAACTGTTTTTT
TRBJ1-1 | NA | NA | TRBV10-2 | CASSEELTEAFF | TGCGCCAGCAGTGAGGAGTTGACTGAAGCTTTCTTT
TRBJ2-2 | TRBD1 | NA | TRBV24-1 | CATSGTGSTGELFF | TGTGCCACCTCCGGGACAGGGAGCACCGGGGAGCTGTTTTTT
TRBJ2-7 | NA | NA | TRBV12-3/TRBV12-4 | CASSLTGRYEQYF | TGTGCCAGCAGTTTAACAGGGCGGTACGAGCAGTACTTC
TRBJ2-3 | TRBD2 | NA | TRBV7-9 | CASSLSGGPADTQYF | TGTGCCAGCAGCTTGTCGGGGGGGCCGGCAGATACGCAGTATTTT
TRBJ2-7 | TRBD2 | NA | TRBV7-9 | CASSPPGASGSPTYEQYF | TGTGCCAGCAGCCCCCCAGGCGCTAGCGGGAGCCCCACCTACGAGCAGTACTTC
TRBJ1-5 | NA | NA | TRBV10-1 | CASSEKGSNQPQHF | TGCGCCAGCAGTGAGAAGGGGTCCAATCAGCCCCAGCATTTT
TRBJ2-1 | TRBD1 | NA | TRBV18 | CASSSGQGHYNEQFF | TGTGCCAGCTCTTCGGGACAGGGCCACTACAATGAGCAGTTCTTC
TRBJ2-2 | NA | NA | TRBV6-4 | CASRGGANTGELFF | TGTGCCAGCCGTGGCGGAGCGAACACCGGGGAGCTGTTTTTT
TRBJ1-5 | NA | NA | TRBV19 | CASSIQGTGNQPQHF | TGTGCCAGTAGTATACAGGGGACGGGCAATCAGCCCCAGCATTTT
TRBJ1-2 | NA | NA | TRBV12-3/TRBV12-4 | CASGANYGYTF | TGTGCCAGCGGGGCGAACTATGGCTACACCTTC
TRBJ2-5 | NA | NA | TRBV5-1 | CASSRGKETQYF | TGCGCCAGCAGCCGGGGTAAAGAGACCCAGTACTTC
TRBJ2-5 | TRBD1 | few | TRBV5-6 | CASSNDRGRLPKETQYF | TGTGCCAGCAGCAACGACAGGGGCCGCTTACCCAAAGAGACCCAGTACTTC
TRBJ2-1 | TRBD2 | NA | TRBV7-6 | CASSLAGANEQFF | TGTGCCAGCAGCCTAGCGGGGGCCAATGAGCAGTTCTTC
TRBJ1-1 | TRBD1 | NA | TRBV5-1 | CASSDRGRDTEAFF | TGCGCCAGCAGCGACAGGGGAAGGGACACTGAAGCTTTCTTT
TRBJ2-1 | NA | NA | TRBV29-1 | CSVEGPKTREQFF | TGCAGCGTTGAAGGGCCTAAAACGAGGGAGCAGTTCTTC
TRBJ2-7 | NA | NA | TRBV6-2/TRBV6-3 | CASSSVAASAAYEQYF | TGTGCCAGCAGTTCCGTCGCGGCTAGCGCAGCCTACGAGCAGTACTTC
TRBJ2-7 | NA | NA | TRBV18 | CASSRGGTDSYEQYF | TGTGCCAGCTCTCGTGGCGGGACAGACTCCTACGAGCAGTACTTC
TRBJ1-2 | NA | NA | TRBV9 | CASSVRQEEITF | TGTGCCAGCAGCGTTAGACAGGAGGAGATCACCTTC
TRBJ2-3 | NA | NA | TRBV6-1 | CASSEYKGKSYADTQYF | TGTGCCAGCAGTGAATATAAGGGGAAGTCATATGCAGATACGCAGTATTTT
TRBJ2-7 | NA | NA | TRBV5-1 | CASSLGAAASYEQYF | TGCGCCAGCAGCTTGGGGGCAGCAGCCTCCTACGAGCAGTACTTC
TRBJ2-5 | NA | once | TRBV27 | CASSSPWRSGTQYF | TGTGCCAGCAGTTCCCCCTGGCGTTCGGGGACCCAGTACTTC
TRBJ1-1 | NA | NA | TRBV3-1/TRBV3-2 | CASSQVPSLDTEAFF | TGTGCCAGCAGCCAAGTCCCGAGCTTGGACACTGAAGCTTTCTTT
TRBJ2-1 | NA | NA | TRBV11-3 | CASSPRDPGGNEQFF | TGTGCCAGCAGCCCCCGGGACCCCGGGGGCAATGAGCAGTTCTTC
TRBJ2-7 | TRBD2 | NA | TRBV9 | CASSVDGSGRMNEQYF | TGTGCCAGCAGCGTAGACGGTAGCGGGAGGATGAACGAGCAGTACTTC
TRBJ2-1 | TRBD2 | NA | TRBV28 | CASRSLAAFFYNEQFF | TGTGCCAGCAGGTCTCTAGCGGCGTTTTTCTACAATGAGCAGTTCTTC
TRBJ1-2 | NA | NA | TRBV5-1 | CASSPTRGGYGYTF | TGCGCCAGCAGCCCTACCAGGGGCGGCTATGGCTACACCTTC
TRBJ1-4 | NA | NA | TRBV7-9 | CASSLGSGSNEKLFF | TGTGCCAGCAGCTTAGGTTCGGGGAGTAATGAAAAACTGTTTTTT
TRBJ2-6 | TRBD1 | few | TRBV6-5 | CASSYDRASGANVLTF | TGTGCCAGCAGTTATGACAGGGCCTCTGGGGCCAACGTCCTGACTTTC
TRBJ2-1 | TRBD1 | once | TRBV28 | CASSPGTGAYNEQFF | TGTGCCAGCAGCCCCGGGACAGGGGCATACAATGAGCAGTTCTTC
TRBJ2-1 | TRBD2 | NA | TRBV9 | CASSVGLAYSYNEQFF | TGTGCCAGCAGCGTAGGACTAGCTTATTCCTACAATGAGCAGTTCTTC
TRBJ2-3 | TRBD2 | NA | TRBV5-6 | CASSPRLAGGTDTQYF | TGTGCCAGCAGCCCGAGACTAGCGGGGGGGACAGATACGCAGTATTTT
TRBJ2-1 | NA | NA | TRBV7-9 | CASSLFQGGHNEQFF | TGTGCCAGCAGCTTATTCCAGGGTGGCCACAATGAGCAGTTCTTC
TRBJ1-2 | TRBD1 | NA | TRBV7-9 | CASSPGQGDSYGYTF | TGTGCCAGCAGCCCGGGACAGGGGGATAGCTATGGCTACACCTTC
TRBJ1-1 | NA | NA | TRBV19 | CASSVAVRRVNTEAFF | TGTGCCAGTAGTGTGGCGGTACGGCGGGTGAACACTGAAGCTTTCTTT
TRBJ2-7 | NA | NA | TRBV28 | CASSFLPSGSYSYEQYF | TGTGCCAGCAGTTTTCTTCCTTCAGGGTCTTACTCCTACGAGCAGTACTTC
TRBJ2-5 | NA | NA | TRBV4-1 | CASSQDLWSTYQETQYF | TGCGCCAGCAGCCAAGATCTGTGGAGCACTTATCAAGAGACCCAGTACTTC
TRBJ1-1 | TRBD1 | NA | TRBV5-1 | CASGTQGVKNTEAFF | TGCGCCAGCGGAACTCAGGGGGTGAAAAACACTGAAGCTTTCTTT
TRBJ2-1 | TRBD2 | NA | TRBV19 | CAAKPLAGGNNEQFF | TGTGCCGCCAAACCCCTAGCGGGAGGTAACAATGAGCAGTTCTTC
TRBJ1-4 | NA | NA | TRBV11-3 | CASSSLSTNEKLFF | TGTGCCAGCAGTTCACTATCAACTAATGAAAAACTGTTTTTT
TRBJ1-4 | TRBD1 | NA | TRBV5-5 | CASRQPGTGGEKLFF | TGTGCCAGCAGGCAGCCCGGGACAGGAGGGGAAAAACTGTTTTTT
TRBJ1-6 | TRBD1 | NA | TRBV6-5 | CASKGDGQGISPLHF | TGTGCCAGCAAAGGAGATGGACAGGGGATTTCACCCCTCCACTTT
TRBJ2-5 | TRBD1 | NA | TRBV5-8 | CASSSRQGVRQETQYF | TGTGCCAGCAGCTCTCGACAGGGGGTAAGACAAGAGACCCAGTACTTC
TRBJ1-4 | TRBD1 | once | TRBV27 | CASSSPDRGEEKLFF | TGTGCCAGCAGTTCCCCCGACAGGGGAGAGGAAAAACTGTTTTTT
TRBJ2-3 | NA | NA | TRBV28 | CASSLGTLRGTPLFTQYF | TGTGCCAGCAGTTTGGGGACTCTGCGCGGGACGCCCCTTTTTACGCAGTATTTT
TRBJ1-2 | NA | NA | TRBV11-2 | CASSLGSANYGYTF | TGTGCCAGCAGCTTAGGCTCAGCTAACTATGGCTACACCTTC
TRBJ1-3 | NA | NA | TRBV7-9 | CASSLSTGRDTIYF | TGTGCCAGCAGCTTAAGTACAGGGCGGGACACCATATATTTT
TRBJ1-3 | TRBD1 | NA | TRBV27 | CASKLQGTGNTIYF | TGTGCCAGCAAATTACAGGGGACTGGAAACACCATATATTTT
TRBJ2-3 | TRBD2 | NA | TRBV19 | CASSILAGVADTQYF | TGTGCCAGTAGTATCCTAGCGGGAGTCGCAGATACGCAGTATTTT